Each of the 3 T cell receptor beta chains below was sequenced from the same sample in a study of post-analysis software for immune sequencing data. Unique molecular identifiers had been added to the TCR beta cDNA libraries. TCRdb re-derived calls from the PCR reads in MiXCR, one entry per CDR3 protein. The sample includes approximately 630,000 distinct CDR3 sequences, 59% of them seen just once. Study-wide points: Elevated frequency relative to controls characterized several TRBV segments in patients, TRBV5-6, TRBV5-1 and TRBV20-1 among them.

Their cognate antigens are unknown. Sequencing was performed on blood. Receptors were obtained from a girl aged 2 to 9 with multiple sclerosis.

The chain joins TRBV6-2 or TRBV6-3 to TRBJ2-7; weak D call: TRBD2 (6 bases). CDR3 length equals 14 residues. Trimming took 5 bases from V and 1 from J, leaving 12 bases between them. Germline V gene lookup returns CDR1 MNHEY and CDR2 SVGEGT. CDR3 sequence (DNA): TGTGCCAGCAGTCGGTTTCTAGCGTCCTACGAGCAGTACTTC. This codes for CASSRFLASYEQYF.

This clonotype has a single count. V is TRBV12-3 or TRBV12-4 and J is TRBJ1-2, with a possible D match to TRBD1 (5 bases). The V and J ends lost 3 bases and 1 base respectively, with 12 bases between them. The CDR3 loop spans 15 amino acids. The CDR3 bases are TGTGCCAGCAGTTTCCCCCCAGGGAATAACTATGGCTACACCTTC. This encodes CASSFPPGNNYGYTF.

This clonotype was seen only a few times. The rearrangement joins TRBV4-2 to TRBJ2-1; D is unresolved. CDR3 length: 13 residues. The V end was cut by 0 bases, the J end by 3 bases, with 3 bases between. Germline V CDR1 and CDR2: LGHNA, YNFKEQ. The CDR3 reads CASSQEDYNEQFF. The CDR3 bases are TGTGCCAGCAGCCAAGAGGACTACAATGAGCAGTTCTTC.